This passage covers 12 T cell receptor beta chains from one sample sequenced in a study of blood T cell repertoires in COVID-19 (dated by TCRdb to about 2020). To prepare the library, the immunoSEQ multiplex PCR assay was applied. Here the immuneACCESS table is served through TCRdb, limited to in-frame sequences with V and J called. Missing clones are a known gap in these copies; in checked studies unresolved V genes cover under half, and the rest lacks a known reason. Across this sample there are about 150,000 clones, with about 87% seen only once. The ten largest account for over 9.5% of the sample. The sample taken for sequencing was peripheral blood. All receptors come from a man aged 55 to 70 with active or convalescent COVID-19.

The chain is built from TRBV7-9 and TRBJ2-1, with TRBD1 matching over 7 bases. After removal of 5 bases from V and 9 bases from J, the junction contained 7 bases not matched to a gene. From germline, CDR1 is SEHNR and CDR2 FQNEAQ (reference sequence). The CDR3 sequence is 13 residues long. CDR3 sequence reads: CASSLTGPAEQFF. DNA for the CDR3: TGTGCCAGCAGCCTGACAGGGCCGGCTGAGCAGTTCTTC.

The gene calls are TRBV28 and TRBJ2-7; 15 positions match TRBD2. Germline-derived CDR1 and CDR2 are MDHEN and SYDVKM. This CDR3 comprises 20 residues. Unmatched junction bases numbered 16, after V lost 3 bases and J lost 4 bases. The CDR3 DNA sequence: TGTGCCAGCAGTTTCCTCGGTGGGGGACTAGCGGGAGGTGGCCCTTACGAGCAGTACTTC. Encoded protein: CASSFLGGGLAGGGPYEQYF.

The CDR3 DNA is TGTGCCAGCAGACAGGGGTGGAATTCACCCCTCCACTTT. The encoded protein is CASRQGWNSPLHF. The chain links TRBV28 to TRBJ1-6; TRBD1 agrees at 7 bases. Losses at the gene ends were 6 bases for V and 7 bases for J; bases not matched to a gene: 3. The CDR3 is 13 amino acids. CDR1 and CDR2 from the germline V gene are MDHEN and SYDVKM.

This clone was counted a few times. CDR3 amino acids: CASSVANSNYGYTF. The CDR3 DNA follows: TGTGCCAGCAGCGTAGCAAACAGCAACTATGGCTACACCTTC. The chain carries TRBV9 and TRBJ1-2; D gene ambiguous. Germline CDR1 SGDLS, CDR2 YYNGEE. The V and J ends lost 0 bases and 2 bases respectively, with 8 bases between them. The CDR3 contains 14 residues.

This chain connects TRBV6-5 to TRBJ2-7, with D maybe TRBD2 (6 bases). V was clipped by 6 bases and J by 2 bases, with 11 bases between them. From germline, CDR1 is MNHEY and CDR2 SVGAGI. The length of the CDR3 is 13 residues. The CDR3 DNA follows: TGTGCCAGCAGGACGGGGGTCACCTACGAGCAGTACTTC. Protein sequence: CASRTGVTYEQYF.

This chain links TRBV10-3 with TRBJ2-1; the match to TRBD2 covers 8 bases. The germline V gene has CDR1 ENHRY and CDR2 SYGVKD. V trimming: 0 bases; J trimming: 1 base; junction bases outside the gene matches: 5. The CDR3 extends over 17 amino acids. As DNA, the CDR3 is TGTGCCATCAGTGAGTCAAATAGCGGGATGTCCTACAATGAGCAGTTCTTC. It codes for CAISESNSGMSYNEQFF.

V usage is TRBV28 and J usage is TRBJ1-2; no clear D. The V end lost 6 bases, the J end lost 4 bases, and 18 bases lay between the germline ends. The CDR3 extends over 15 amino acids. Germline-derived CDR1 and CDR2 are MDHEN and SYDVKM. As DNA, the CDR3 is TGTGCCAGCAGGGTGACACGGTCCCTGGGCTATGGCTACACCTTC. Amino acid sequence: CASRVTRSLGYGYTF.

This chain joins TRBV28 and TRBJ1-2; 7 bases line up with TRBD1. Per the germline V gene, CDR1 is MDHEN and CDR2 is SYDVKM. Trimming removed 5 bases from V and 2 bases from J; junction bases left unmatched: 5. This CDR3 contains 14 residues. The CDR3 loop reads CASSPLTGNYGYTF. CDR3 bases: TGTGCCAGCAGTCCATTGACAGGGAACTATGGCTACACCTTC.

The chain has TRBV27 and TRBJ1-1, with no clear D. The CDR3 is 13 residues long. The germline V gene has CDR1 MNHEY and CDR2 SMNVEV (reference sequence). V dropped 5 bases and J dropped 3 bases, with 10 bases sitting between them. The CDR3 loop is CASSQVVDTEAFF. CDR3 in DNA: TGTGCCAGCAGTCAAGTTGTAGACACTGAAGCTTTCTTT.

The genes are TRBV9 and TRBJ2-3; D might be TRBD2 (5 bases). The CDR3 has 15 residues. The V gene lost 2 bases and the J gene lost 0 bases, with 10 bases spanning the gap. Germline lookup yields CDR1 SGDLS and CDR2 YYNGEE. The DNA of the CDR3 is TGTGCCAGCAGCGTTGTAGCGTCTAGCACAGATACGCAGTATTTT. Residues: CASSVVASSTDTQYF.

The chain recombines TRBV2 with TRBJ2-2; D is perhaps TRBD2 (6 bases). The germline V gene encodes CDR1 SNHLY and CDR2 FYNNEI. The CDR3 is 16 amino acids. Trimming cost V 8 bases and J 2 bases, with 18 bases left between them. DNA of the CDR3: TGTGCCAGCTCCCGAGGGGCGGGAATAAACACCGGGGAGCTGTTTTTT. Protein product: CASSRGAGINTGELFF. The full variable domain, rest sourced from reference TRBV2 and TRBJ2-2, is EPEVTQTPSHQVTQMGQEVILRCVPISNHLYFYWYRQILGQKVEFLVSFYNNEISEKSEIFDDQFSVERPDGSNFTLKIRSTKLEDSAMYFCASSRGAGINTGELFFGEGSRLTVL.

The chain carries TRBV19 and TRBJ1-1; perhaps TRBD1 as D (5 bases). Germline CDR1 LNHDA, CDR2 SQIVND (reference sequence). Trimming shortened V by 7 bases and J by 1 base, and 10 bases separated the two germline ends. The CDR3 extends over 13 amino acids. The CDR3 here is CASKRQSNTEAFF. DNA for the CDR3: TGTGCCAGTAAGAGACAGTCGAACACTGAAGCTTTCTTT.